This TCR beta chain derives from a study of CD8 T cells in Susac syndrome. Random hexamers were used to reverse transcribe roughly 0.45 to 1 ug of RNA. Amplification of TCR beta CDR3 spanned 54 Vbeta and 13 Jbeta via immunoSEQ multiplex PCR. TCRdb re-analysed the immunoSEQ multiplex PCR reads in MiXCR, keeping a single row per CDR3 protein. The top ten clones hold roughly 0.16% of a sample with about 180,000 distinct CDR3 sequences, approximately 96% of them seen once. The study sequenced TCR beta in blood CD8+ and CD4+ T cells. FACS was used to enrich TEMRA cells, whereas the CD8+ and CD4+ T cells were obtained by negative isolation. CDR1 and CDR2 from the germline V gene are SEHNR and FQNEAQ (reference sequence). The V segment lost 11 bases and the J segment 0 bases; nucleotides outside the gene matches: 3. The CDR3 runs 12 residues.

The chain uses TRBV7-9 and TRBJ1-1, with 7 bases fitting TRBD1. The sequenced sample consisted of CD8+ T cells from PBMCs. The receptor comes from a human donor with multiple sclerosis. Written as DNA, the CDR3 is TGTGCCGAGGGGGCCATGAACACTGAAGCTTTCTTT. This sequence encodes CAEGAMNTEAFF.